This T cell receptor beta chain comes out of a study of cytomegalovirus exposure and HLA in healthy donors. For the study at large: Researchers found that approximately 80% of about 400 genotyped donors fell within the Caucasian-associated ancestry cluster.

The study ran its PCR with 60 Vbeta and 13 Jbeta primers. Original data processing: A follow-up analysis tallied 60 million to 85 million unique TCR beta chains, some 11 million shared. TCRdb's table, derived via immunoSEQ multiplex PCR, lists solely in-frame clones and lacks some. V, J and clone size are taken as reported in that table, and D and trimming were inferred from the DNA itself. The profile covers about 110,000 clones, with approximately 79% appearing a single time and around 3% taken by the ten largest. Germline V lookup: CDR1 LNHDA, CDR2 SQIVND (reference sequence). V was pared by 10 bases and J by 7 bases, with 9 bases of the junction left unmatched. This CDR3 spans 14 amino acids.

The chain joins TRBV19 to TRBJ1-6; 8 bases line up with TRBD1. Source material: PBMCs. The sequence was obtained from a woman aged 35 to 49 in good health and CMV-seronegative. The chain's CDR3 is CATTDRGWNSPLHF. The CDR3 nucleotides are TGTGCCACTACTGACAGGGGCTGGAATTCACCCCTCCACTTT.